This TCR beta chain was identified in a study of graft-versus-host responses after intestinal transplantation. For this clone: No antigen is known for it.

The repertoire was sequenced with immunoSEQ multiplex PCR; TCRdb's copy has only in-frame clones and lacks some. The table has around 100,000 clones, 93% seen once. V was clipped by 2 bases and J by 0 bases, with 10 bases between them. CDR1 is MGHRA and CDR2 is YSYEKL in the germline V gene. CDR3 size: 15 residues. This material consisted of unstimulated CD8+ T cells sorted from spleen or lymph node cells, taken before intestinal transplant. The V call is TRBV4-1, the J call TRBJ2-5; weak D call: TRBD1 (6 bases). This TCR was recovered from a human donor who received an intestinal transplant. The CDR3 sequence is CASSQTGQYQETQYF. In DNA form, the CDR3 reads TGCGCCAGCAGCCAAACCGGACAGTACCAAGAGACCCAGTACTTC.